This T cell receptor (beta chain) appears in the sequencing data of a study of T cells in localized non-small cell lung cancer. Study findings and constraints: Detection in adjacent lung was observed for a median around 55 of the top 100 tumor clones.

Repertoires were generated with immunoSEQ multiplex PCR, while TCRdb's copy carries only in-frame clones and drops some. This table holds 64,000 or so clones, roughly 90% found once. Worth noting for this clone: Its antigen is still unknown.

The clonotype was recovered from a woman between 35 and 75 years old with stage I lung adenocarcinoma. This sample comprised peripheral blood, obtained before any cancer treatment.

CDR3 in DNA: TGTGCCAGTAGTTACCGGGACAGGGGCCGTGACTATGGCTACACCTTC. Amino acid sequence: CASSYRDRGRDYGYTF. V gene TRBV19 combines with J gene TRBJ1-2; TRBD1 agrees at 10 bases. From germline, CDR1 is LNHDA and CDR2 SQIVND (reference sequence). The CDR3 covers 16 residues. V lost 5 bases and J lost 3; bases outside the gene matches: 9.